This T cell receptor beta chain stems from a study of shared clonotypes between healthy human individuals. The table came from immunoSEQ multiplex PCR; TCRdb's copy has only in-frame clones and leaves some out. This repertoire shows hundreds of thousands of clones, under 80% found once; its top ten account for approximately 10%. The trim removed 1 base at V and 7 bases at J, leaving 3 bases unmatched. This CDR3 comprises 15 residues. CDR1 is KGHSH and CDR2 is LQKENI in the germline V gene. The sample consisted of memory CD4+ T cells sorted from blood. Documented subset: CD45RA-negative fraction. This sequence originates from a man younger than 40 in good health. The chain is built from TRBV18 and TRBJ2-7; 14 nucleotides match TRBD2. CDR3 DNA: TGTGCCAGCTCACCACAGGGACTAGCGGGAGAGGAGCAGTACTTC. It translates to CASSPQGLAGEEQYF.